A single sample gave rise to the 17 T cell receptor beta chains below, sequenced in a study of Graves' ophthalmopathy and Graves' hyperthyroidism. RNA transcripts served as template for amplifying TCR beta CDR3 sequences. Second-round multiplex PCR came after first-round RT-PCR with HTBI primers. TCRdb itself ran the multiplex PCR reads through MiXCR, one entry per CDR3 protein. The repertoire holds almost 400,000 distinct CDR3 sequences, with around 16% as singletons. Sequenced material: peripheral blood. These receptors all come from a woman aged 18-29 years with Graves' ophthalmopathy.

Ten or more counts support this clonotype. The gene calls are TRBV4-1 and TRBJ1-2; TRBD1 aligns across 11 bases. With V trimmed by 2 bases and J by 4 bases, 6 bases remained unmatched. Germline CDR1 is MGHRA and CDR2 is YSYEKL. The CDR3 has 16 residues. The CDR3 spells CASSQTGQGAAYGYTF. Here the CDR3 DNA reads TGCGCCAGCAGCCAAACCGGACAGGGGGCAGCCTATGGCTACACCTTC.

At least ten counts were recorded for this clonotype. V and J are TRBV7-2 and TRBJ2-2; 9 bases line up with TRBD1. The CDR3 is 16 residues long. Germline CDR1 SGHTA, CDR2 FQGNSA. V shed 3 bases, J shed 5 bases, and the junction held 7 bases outside the gene matches. The CDR3 sequence: CASSFSQGARTGELFF. CDR3 nucleotides: TGTGCCAGCAGCTTCTCACAGGGGGCGCGGACCGGGGAGCTGTTTTTT.

This clonotype was recorded at least ten times. V usage is TRBV18 and J usage is TRBJ2-5, with 10 bases matching TRBD2. Germline V gene sequence: CDR1 KGHSH, CDR2 LQKENI. The CDR3 contains 17 residues. V was pared by 4 bases and J by 4 bases, with 12 bases of the junction left unmatched. CDR3 in amino acids: CASSLLGSSGGGETQYF. In DNA, the CDR3 is TGTGCCAGCTCACTCCTTGGATCCAGCGGGGGGGGAGAGACCCAGTACTTC.

A few counts support this clonotype. The chain uses TRBV7-2 and TRBJ2-7, with D unclear. The length of the CDR3 is 14 residues. CDR1 and CDR2 (germline): SGHTA, FQGNSA. V lost 1 base and J lost 2, with 9 bases in between. Written as DNA, the CDR3 is TGTGCCAGCAGCTTAGGGCGGCTAGCCTACGAGCAGTACTTC. Translating gives CASSLGRLAYEQYF. Variable domain in full (rest from reference TRBV7-2 and TRBJ2-7): GAGVSQSPSNKVTEKGKDVELRCDPISGHTALYWYRQSLGQGLEFLIYFQGNSAPDKSGLPSDRFSAERTGGSVSTLTIQRTQQEDSAVYLCASSLGRLAYEQYFGPGTRLTVT.

This clonotype was found many times. This chain links TRBV6-1 with TRBJ2-7; a weak D match, TRBD1 (6 bases). CDR3 size: 15 residues. The V gene's germline CDR1 is MNHNS and CDR2 SASEGT. Deletions cut 4 bases from V and 0 bases from J, with 13 bases between. The DNA of the CDR3 is TGTGCCAGCAGTGCCGACAGGTTGCCCTCCTACGAGCAGTACTTC. It codes for CASSADRLPSYEQYF.

This clonotype was observed at least ten times. This chain links TRBV27 with TRBJ2-4; D is unclear. V was trimmed by 10 bases and J by 8 bases, leaving 15 bases between them. The CDR3 contains 12 residues. Germline lookup yields CDR1 MNHEY and CDR2 SMNVEV (reference sequence). CDR3 in DNA: TGTGCCAACCATAATAGGAGACACATTCAGTACTTC. It codes for CANHNRRHIQYF.

This clonotype was observed many times. J is TRBJ2-4 and V is TRBV13; no reliable D call. The CDR3 covers 14 residues. V dropped 6 bases and J dropped 0 bases, with 9 bases sitting between them. In germline, CDR1 is PRHDT, CDR2 FYEKMQ (reference sequence). The CDR3: CASSSGLAKNIQYF. CDR3 DNA: TGTGCCAGCAGTTCTGGTTTAGCCAAAAACATTCAGTACTTC. Filled out from reference TRBV13 and TRBJ2-4, the complete variable domain reads AAGVIQSPRHLIKEKRETATLKCYPIPRHDTVYWYQQGPGQDPQFLISFYEKMQSDKGSIPDRFSAQQFSDYHSELNMSSLELGDSALYFCASSSGLAKNIQYFGAGTRLSVL.

The table lists this clonotype with many counts. The chain recombines TRBV5-6 with TRBJ2-5; 7 positions agree with TRBD1. The ends lost 3 bases at V and 3 bases at J; junction bases unmatched: 17. This CDR3 contains 18 residues. Germline CDR1 is SGHDT and CDR2 is YYEEEE. CDR3 protein: CASSSYYRGRDTKETQYF. CDR3 DNA: TGTGCCAGCAGCTCTTATTACAGGGGCCGCGATACTAAAGAGACCCAGTACTTC.

In this sample, this clonotype turned up many times. The chain employs TRBV7-2 and TRBJ2-7; no clear D. This CDR3 has 15 residues. The ends were cut back, 2 bases at V and 2 bases at J, with 13 bases in the middle. Germline loops: CDR1 SGHTA, CDR2 FQGNSA. CDR3 loop: CASSLTFIQAYEQYF. The CDR3 DNA reads as TGTGCCAGCAGCTTAACATTCATACAAGCCTACGAGCAGTACTTC.

The sample holds many counts of this clonotype. The genes are TRBV5-5 and TRBJ2-5, with a possible D match to TRBD1 (5 bases). Germline assignment: CDR1 SGHKS and CDR2 YYEKEE (reference sequence). V lost 0 bases and J 6 bases, leaving 9 bases between the germline ends. This CDR3 comprises 13 residues. CDR3 sequence reads: CASSLEAGKTQYF. CDR3 DNA sequence: TGTGCCAGCAGCTTGGAGGCAGGGAAGACCCAGTACTTC.

This sequence joins TRBV12-3 or TRBV12-4 and TRBJ2-5; maybe TRBD2 (6 bases). Trimming took off 3 bases at V and 3 bases at J, with 14 bases between the two ends. The CDR3 runs to 15 residues. CDR3 in DNA: TGTGCCAGCAGTTTCACAGGAGGAGGGGAAGAGACCCAGTACTTC. Translating it yields CASSFTGGGEETQYF.

The chain is built from TRBV7-8 and TRBJ1-2, with D perhaps TRBD1 (5 bases). V was trimmed by 0 bases and J by 7 bases, leaving 18 bases between them. The CDR3 totals 16 residues. Germline lookup yields CDR1 SGHVS and CDR2 FQNEAQ. CDR3 nucleotide sequence: TGTGCCAGCAGCTTAGCCTCATTGGGAGGGGAGCTTGGCTACACCTTC. Protein: CASSLASLGGELGYTF.

The CDR3 bases are TGTGCCACCAGTGCGGAAGGTCGCGCCTATGGCTACACCTTC. Translated: CATSAEGRAYGYTF. The chain couples TRBV24-1 to TRBJ1-2; D remains ambiguous. The CDR3 runs to 14 residues. CDR1 and CDR2 (germline): KGHDR, SFDVKD. With 5 bases removed from V and 4 bases from J, the gap between germline ends came to 13 bases.

This clonotype was detected ten times or more. This chain uses TRBV6-4 with TRBJ2-2, with 7 positions matching TRBD2. V shed 6 bases and J 5 bases; nucleotides not matched to a gene: 6. This CDR3 region has 14 residues. Germline CDR1 and CDR2: MRHNA and SNTAGT. CDR3 in DNA: TGTGCCAGCAGAATAGCGGGCACTACCGGGGAGCTGTTTTTT. Encoded protein: CASRIAGTTGELFF.

There are many counts of this clonotype. The chain is built from TRBV28 and TRBJ2-7; 7 nucleotides line up with TRBD1. The CDR3 length is 15 residues. With 4 bases clipped from V and 0 bases from J, the junction kept 6 bases outside the gene matches. Germline V gene lookup returns CDR1 MDHEN and CDR2 SYDVKM. The CDR3 is CASSYRGPSSYEQYF. CDR3 coding DNA: TGTGCCAGCAGTTACAGGGGCCCAAGCTCCTACGAGCAGTACTTC.

Only a few counts were recorded for this clonotype. This CDR3 is CASSSESIYGYTF. DNA for the CDR3: TGTGCCAGCAGTTCTGAGAGCATCTATGGCTACACCTTC. V is TRBV6-2 or TRBV6-3 and J is TRBJ1-2, with D unresolved. Trimming pared 4 bases from V and 4 bases from J, leaving 10 bases between. Germline values: CDR1 MNHEY, CDR2 SVGEGT. The CDR3 totals 13 residues.

The chain is built from TRBV6-1 and TRBJ2-7, with 10 bases that match TRBD2. The CDR3 loop spans 14 amino acids. In germline, CDR1 is MNHNS, CDR2 SASEGT. Trimming cost V 6 bases and J 3 bases; bases outside gene matches: 5. CDR3 loop: CASRSLAGDYEQYF. In DNA form, the CDR3 reads TGTGCCAGCAGATCTCTAGCGGGAGACTACGAGCAGTACTTC.